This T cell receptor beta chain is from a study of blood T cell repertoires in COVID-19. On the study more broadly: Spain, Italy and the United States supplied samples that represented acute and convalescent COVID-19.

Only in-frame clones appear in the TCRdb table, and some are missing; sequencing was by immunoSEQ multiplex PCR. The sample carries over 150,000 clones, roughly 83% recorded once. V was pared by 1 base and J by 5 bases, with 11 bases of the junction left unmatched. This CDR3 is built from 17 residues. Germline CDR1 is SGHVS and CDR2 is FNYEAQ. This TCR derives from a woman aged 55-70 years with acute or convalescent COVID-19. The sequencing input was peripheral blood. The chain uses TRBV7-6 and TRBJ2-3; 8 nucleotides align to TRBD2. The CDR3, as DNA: TGTGCCAGCAGCTTAGAAGTCGGGCGGGGGGTTAAAGATACGCAGTATTTT. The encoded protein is CASSLEVGRGVKDTQYF. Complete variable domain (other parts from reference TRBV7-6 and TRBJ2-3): GAGVSQSPRYKVTKRGQDVALRCDPISGHVSLYWYRQALGQGPEFLTYFNYEAQQDKSGLPNDRFSAERPEGSISTLTIQRTEQRDSAMYRCASSLEVGRGVKDTQYFGPGTRLTVL.